The T cell receptor beta chain under discussion was sequenced for a study of blood T cell repertoires in COVID-19. Study as a whole: Sites in the United States, Italy and Spain provided acute and convalescent COVID-19 samples. The analysed material was cDNA or gDNA that came from T cells, B-cell-depleted T cells, or PBMCs.

The V and J ends lost 0 bases and 2 bases respectively, with 10 bases between them. Germline V gives CDR1 ENHRY, CDR2 SYGVKD. There are 15 residues in the CDR3. Original handling: Reference gene primer amplification gave nucleated cell count estimates. The repertoire was sequenced with immunoSEQ multiplex PCR; TCRdb's copy has only in-frame clones and lacks some. V and J calls and clone size are copied from that table; D and trimming were computed from the DNA. The data hold 110,000 to 150,000 clones, with under 85% observed a single time. The clonotype originates from a man aged 50-59 years with active or convalescent COVID-19. Sequenced material: peripheral blood. This chain links TRBV10-3 with TRBJ2-5, with a possible D match to TRBD2 (6 bases). CDR3 DNA sequence: TGTGCCATCAGTGAGTCGCGGGGAGAACAAGAGACCCAGTACTTC. Its translation is CAISESRGEQETQYF.